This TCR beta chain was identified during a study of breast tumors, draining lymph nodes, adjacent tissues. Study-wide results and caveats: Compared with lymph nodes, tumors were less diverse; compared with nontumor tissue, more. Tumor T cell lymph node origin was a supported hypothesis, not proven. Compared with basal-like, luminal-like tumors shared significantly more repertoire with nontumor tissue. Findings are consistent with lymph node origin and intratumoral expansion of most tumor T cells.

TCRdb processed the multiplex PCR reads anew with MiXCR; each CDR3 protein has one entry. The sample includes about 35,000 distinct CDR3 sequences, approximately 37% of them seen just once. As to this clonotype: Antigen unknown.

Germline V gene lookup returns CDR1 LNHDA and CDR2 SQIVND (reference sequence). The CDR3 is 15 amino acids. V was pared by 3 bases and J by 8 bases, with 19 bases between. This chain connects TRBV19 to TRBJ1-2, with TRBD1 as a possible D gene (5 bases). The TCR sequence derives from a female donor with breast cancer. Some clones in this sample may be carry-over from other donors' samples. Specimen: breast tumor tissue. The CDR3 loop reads CASSIPMTARGGYTF. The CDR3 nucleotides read TGTGCCAGTAGTATCCCTATGACAGCCCGAGGGGGCTACACCTTC.